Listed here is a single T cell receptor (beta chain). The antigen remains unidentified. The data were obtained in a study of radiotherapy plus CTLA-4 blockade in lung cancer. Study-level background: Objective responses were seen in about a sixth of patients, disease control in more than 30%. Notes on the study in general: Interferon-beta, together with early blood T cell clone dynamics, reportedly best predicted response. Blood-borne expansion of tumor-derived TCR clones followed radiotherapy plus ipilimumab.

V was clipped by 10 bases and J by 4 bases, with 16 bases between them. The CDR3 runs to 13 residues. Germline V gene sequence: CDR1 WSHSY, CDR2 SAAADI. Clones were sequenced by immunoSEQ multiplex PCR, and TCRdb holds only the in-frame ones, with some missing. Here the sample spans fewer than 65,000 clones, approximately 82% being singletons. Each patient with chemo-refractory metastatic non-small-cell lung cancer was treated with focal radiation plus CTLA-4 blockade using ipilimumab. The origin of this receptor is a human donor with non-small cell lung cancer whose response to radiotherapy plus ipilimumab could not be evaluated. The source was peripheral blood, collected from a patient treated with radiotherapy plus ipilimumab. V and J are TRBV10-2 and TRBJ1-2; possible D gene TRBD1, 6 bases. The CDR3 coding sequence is TGCGCCACCCAGGGGCAGGGAAGCTATGGCTACACCTTC. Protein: CATQGQGSYGYTF.